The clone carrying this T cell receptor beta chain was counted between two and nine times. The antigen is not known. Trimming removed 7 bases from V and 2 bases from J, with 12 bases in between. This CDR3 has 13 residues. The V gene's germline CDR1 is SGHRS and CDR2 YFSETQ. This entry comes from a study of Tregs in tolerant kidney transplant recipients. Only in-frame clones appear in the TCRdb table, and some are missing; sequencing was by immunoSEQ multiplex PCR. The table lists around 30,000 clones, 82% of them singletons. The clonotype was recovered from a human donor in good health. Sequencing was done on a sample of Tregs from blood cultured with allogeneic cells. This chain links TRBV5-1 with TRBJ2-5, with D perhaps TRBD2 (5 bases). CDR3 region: CASGRDPQETQYF. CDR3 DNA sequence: TGCGCCAGCGGCCGGGATCCTCAAGAGACCCAGTACTTC.